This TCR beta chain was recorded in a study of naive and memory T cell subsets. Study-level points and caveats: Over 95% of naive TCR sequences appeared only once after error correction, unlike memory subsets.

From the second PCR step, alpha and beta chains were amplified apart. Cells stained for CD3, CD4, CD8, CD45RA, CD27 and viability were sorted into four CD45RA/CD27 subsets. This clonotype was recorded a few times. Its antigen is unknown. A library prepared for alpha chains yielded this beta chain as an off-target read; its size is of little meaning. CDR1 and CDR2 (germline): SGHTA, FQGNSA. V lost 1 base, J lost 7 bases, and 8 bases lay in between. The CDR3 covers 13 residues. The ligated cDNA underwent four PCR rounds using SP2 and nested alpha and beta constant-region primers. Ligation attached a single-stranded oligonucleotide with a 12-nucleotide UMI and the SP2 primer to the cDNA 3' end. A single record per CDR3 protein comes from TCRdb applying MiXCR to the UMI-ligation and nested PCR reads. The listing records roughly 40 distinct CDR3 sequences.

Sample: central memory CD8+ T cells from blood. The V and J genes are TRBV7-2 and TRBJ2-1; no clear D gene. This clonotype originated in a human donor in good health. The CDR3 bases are TGTGCCAGCAGCTTAGAGACAAGAAATGAGCAGTTCTTC. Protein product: CASSLETRNEQFF.